A few counts support the clone carrying this TCR beta chain. Antigen specificity is unknown. Sequencing relied on a cDNA template that was reverse transcribed from extracted RNA. Repertoires were generated with immunoSEQ multiplex PCR, while TCRdb's copy carries only in-frame clones and drops some. The sample gives roughly 120,000 clones, 35% to 45% of which show up once; 3% to 3.5% is in the top ten. Germline V gives CDR1 SQVTM, CDR2 ANQGSEA. The CDR3 has 13 residues. V shed 0 bases and J shed 11 bases, with 14 bases lying between them. The entry originates in a study of CD8+ T cells in alopecia areata. Study observations and caveats: Mice showed clearer TCR sharing than patients did, a gap that was possibly HLA-related.

Alopecia areata patients provided lesional scalp punch biopsies and peripheral blood, both collected for the study. This TCR was sampled from a human donor with alopecia areata. The chain links TRBV29-1 to TRBJ1-3; a weak D match, TRBD1 (5 bases). The sample comprised CD4+ T cells sorted from blood. CDR3: CSVEDRAGLAIYF. The CDR3, as DNA: TGCAGCGTTGAAGATCGGGCAGGGCTAGCCATATATTTT.